This TCR beta chain stems from a study of cytomegalovirus exposure and HLA in healthy donors. A multiplex PCR was run with 60 Vbeta primers and 13 Jbeta primers. Method: immunoSEQ multiplex PCR; TCRdb's copy keeps in-frame clones and lacks some. Seen here are 130,000 or so clones, around 80% observed once, and the top ten hold roughly 3.2%. General study findings and limits: In a later analysis, productive TCRs from donors in an Asian-associated ancestry cluster reportedly carried fewer N-insertions than the cohort mean.

With respect to this clone: Its antigen is not known.

The ends were cut back, 0 bases at V and 8 bases at J, with 8 bases in the middle. This CDR3 is 12 amino acids long. CDR1 is SGHRS and CDR2 is YFSETQ in the germline V gene. Input material: PBMCs. The sequence was obtained from a man younger than 35 in good health and CMV-seropositive. The rearrangement uses TRBV5-1 and TRBJ1-2, with D possibly being TRBD1 (6 bases). The CDR3 nucleotides are TGCGCCAGCAGCTTGGAGGGGGAAGGCTACACCTTC. Its translation is CASSLEGEGYTF.